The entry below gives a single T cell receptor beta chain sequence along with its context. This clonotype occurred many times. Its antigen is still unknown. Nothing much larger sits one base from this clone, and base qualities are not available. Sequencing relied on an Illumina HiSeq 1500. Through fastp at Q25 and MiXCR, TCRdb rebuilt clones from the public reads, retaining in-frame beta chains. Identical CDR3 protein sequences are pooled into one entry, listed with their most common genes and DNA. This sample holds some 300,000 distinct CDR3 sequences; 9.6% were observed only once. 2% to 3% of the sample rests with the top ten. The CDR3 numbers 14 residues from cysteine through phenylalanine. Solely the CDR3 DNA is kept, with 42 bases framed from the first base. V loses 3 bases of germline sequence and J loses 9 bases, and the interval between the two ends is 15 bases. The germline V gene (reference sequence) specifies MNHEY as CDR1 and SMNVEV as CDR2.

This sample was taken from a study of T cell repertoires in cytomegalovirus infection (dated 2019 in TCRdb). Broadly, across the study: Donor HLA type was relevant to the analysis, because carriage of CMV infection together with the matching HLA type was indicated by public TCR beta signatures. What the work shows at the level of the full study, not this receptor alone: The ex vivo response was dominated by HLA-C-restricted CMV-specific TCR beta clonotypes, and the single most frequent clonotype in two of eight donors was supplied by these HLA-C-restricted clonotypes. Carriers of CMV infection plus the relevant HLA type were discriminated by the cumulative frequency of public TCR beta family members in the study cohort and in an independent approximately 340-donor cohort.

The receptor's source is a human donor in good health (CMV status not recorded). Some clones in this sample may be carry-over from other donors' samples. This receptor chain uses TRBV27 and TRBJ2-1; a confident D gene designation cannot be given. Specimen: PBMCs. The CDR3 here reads CASSFGSSVGEQFF. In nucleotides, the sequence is TGTGCCAGCAGTTTCGGGTCCAGCGTGGGTGAGCAGTTCTTC.